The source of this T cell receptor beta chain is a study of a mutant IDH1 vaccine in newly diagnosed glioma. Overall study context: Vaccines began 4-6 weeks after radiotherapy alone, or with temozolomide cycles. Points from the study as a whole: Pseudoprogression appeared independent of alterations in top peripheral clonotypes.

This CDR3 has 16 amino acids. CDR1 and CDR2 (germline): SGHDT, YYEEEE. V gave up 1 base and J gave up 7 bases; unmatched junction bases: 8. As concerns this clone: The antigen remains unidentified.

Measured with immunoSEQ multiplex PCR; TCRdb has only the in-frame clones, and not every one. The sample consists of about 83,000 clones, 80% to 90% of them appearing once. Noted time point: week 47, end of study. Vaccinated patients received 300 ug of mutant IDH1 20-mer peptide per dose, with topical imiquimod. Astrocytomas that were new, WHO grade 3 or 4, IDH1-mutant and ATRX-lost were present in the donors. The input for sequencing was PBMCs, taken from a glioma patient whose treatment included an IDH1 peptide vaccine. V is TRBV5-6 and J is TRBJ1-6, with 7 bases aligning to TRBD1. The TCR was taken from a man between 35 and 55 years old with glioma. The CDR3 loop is CASSLNRGAGNSPLHF. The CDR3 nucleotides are TGTGCCAGCAGCTTGAACAGGGGCGCGGGGAATTCACCCCTCCACTTT.